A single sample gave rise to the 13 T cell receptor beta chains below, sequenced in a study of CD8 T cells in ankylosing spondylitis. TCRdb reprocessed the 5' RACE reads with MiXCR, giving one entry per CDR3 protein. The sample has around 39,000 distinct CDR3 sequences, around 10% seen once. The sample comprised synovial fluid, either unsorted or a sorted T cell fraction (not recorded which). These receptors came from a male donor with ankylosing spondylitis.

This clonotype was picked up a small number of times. CDR3 nucleotides: TGTGCCAGCAGCTTAGTTCCCGGCCGGGAGCTGTTTTTT. Protein sequence: CASSLVPGRELFF. The chain carries TRBV7-8 and TRBJ2-2; D uncertain. Trimming removed 1 base from V and 9 bases from J, with 9 bases in between. From germline, CDR1 is SGHVS and CDR2 FQNEAQ. The CDR3 is made up of 13 amino acids.

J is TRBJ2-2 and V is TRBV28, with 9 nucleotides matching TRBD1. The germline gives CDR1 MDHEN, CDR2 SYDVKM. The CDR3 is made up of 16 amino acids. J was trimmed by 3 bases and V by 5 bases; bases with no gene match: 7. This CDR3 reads CASSQRQGVYTGELFF. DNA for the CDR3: TGTGCCAGCAGTCAGCGACAGGGGGTCTACACCGGGGAGCTGTTTTTT.

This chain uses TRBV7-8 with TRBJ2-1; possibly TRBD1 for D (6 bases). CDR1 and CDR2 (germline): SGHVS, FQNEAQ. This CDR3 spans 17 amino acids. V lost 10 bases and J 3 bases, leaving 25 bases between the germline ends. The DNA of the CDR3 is TGTGCCAACAGGTTAAGGCCGGGACACCTACGCTACAATGAGCAGTTCTTC. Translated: CANRLRPGHLRYNEQFF.

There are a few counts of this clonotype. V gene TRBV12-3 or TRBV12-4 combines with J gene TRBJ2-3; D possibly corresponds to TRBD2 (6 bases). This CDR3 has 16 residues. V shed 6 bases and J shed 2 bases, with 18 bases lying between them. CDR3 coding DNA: TGTGCCAGCAGCCGGGGGTCCACCGGAAACACAGATACGCAGTATTTT. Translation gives CASSRGSTGNTDTQYF.

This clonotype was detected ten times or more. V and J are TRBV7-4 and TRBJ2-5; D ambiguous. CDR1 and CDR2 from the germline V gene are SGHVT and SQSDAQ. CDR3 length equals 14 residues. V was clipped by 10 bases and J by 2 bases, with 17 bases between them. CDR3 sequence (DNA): TGTGCCACCGGACCCCGGTCCCGTCAAGAGACCCAGTACTTC. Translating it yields CATGPRSRQETQYF.

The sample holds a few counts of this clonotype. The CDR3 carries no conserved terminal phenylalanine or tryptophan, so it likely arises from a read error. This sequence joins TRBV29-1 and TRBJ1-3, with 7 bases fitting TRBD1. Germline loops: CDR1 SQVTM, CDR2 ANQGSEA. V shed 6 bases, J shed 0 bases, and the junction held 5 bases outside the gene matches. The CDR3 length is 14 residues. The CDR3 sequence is CSVRDSSSGNTIYV. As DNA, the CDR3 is TGCAGCGTGCGGGACAGTAGCTCTGGAAACACCATATATGTT.

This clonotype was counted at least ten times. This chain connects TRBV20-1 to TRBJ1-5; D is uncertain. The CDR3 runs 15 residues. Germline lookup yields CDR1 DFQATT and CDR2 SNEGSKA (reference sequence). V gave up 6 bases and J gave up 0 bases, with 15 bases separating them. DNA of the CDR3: TGCAGTGCGCCCCGATTCAGAAGTAGCAATCAGCCCCAGCATTTT. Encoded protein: CSAPRFRSSNQPQHF.

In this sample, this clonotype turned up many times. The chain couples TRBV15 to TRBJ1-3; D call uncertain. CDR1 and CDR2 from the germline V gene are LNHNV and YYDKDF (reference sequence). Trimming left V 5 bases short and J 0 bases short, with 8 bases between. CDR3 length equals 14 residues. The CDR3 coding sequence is TGTGCCACCAGCGGTAGGAACTCTGGAAACACCATATATTTT. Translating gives CATSGRNSGNTIYF.

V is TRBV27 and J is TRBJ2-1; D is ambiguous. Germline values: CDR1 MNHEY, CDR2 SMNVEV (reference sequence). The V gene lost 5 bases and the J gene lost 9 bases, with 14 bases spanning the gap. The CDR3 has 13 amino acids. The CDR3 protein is CASSDNVPIEQFF. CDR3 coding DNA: TGTGCCAGCAGTGACAACGTTCCCATTGAGCAGTTCTTC.

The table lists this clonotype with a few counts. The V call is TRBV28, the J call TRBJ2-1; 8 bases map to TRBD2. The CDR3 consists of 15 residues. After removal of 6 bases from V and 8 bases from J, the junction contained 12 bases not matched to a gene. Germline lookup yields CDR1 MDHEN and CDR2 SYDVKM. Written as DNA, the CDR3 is TGTGCCAGCAGCCCCCCGGGGCTCGGGGGGGATGAGCAGTTCTTC. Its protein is CASSPPGLGGDEQFF.

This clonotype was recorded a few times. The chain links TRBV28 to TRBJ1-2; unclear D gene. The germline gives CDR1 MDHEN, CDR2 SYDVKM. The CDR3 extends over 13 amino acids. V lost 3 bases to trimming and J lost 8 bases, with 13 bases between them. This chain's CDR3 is CASSFEIPQGYTF. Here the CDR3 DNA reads TGTGCCAGCAGTTTCGAGATCCCACAAGGCTACACCTTC.

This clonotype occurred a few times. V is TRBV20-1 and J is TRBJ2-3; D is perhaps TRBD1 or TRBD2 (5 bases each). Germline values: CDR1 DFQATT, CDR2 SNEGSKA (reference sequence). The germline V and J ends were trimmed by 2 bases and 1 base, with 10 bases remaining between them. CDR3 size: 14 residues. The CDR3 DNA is TGCAGTGCTAGAATGGGGACGGGCACAGATACGCAGTATTTT. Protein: CSARMGTGTDTQYF.

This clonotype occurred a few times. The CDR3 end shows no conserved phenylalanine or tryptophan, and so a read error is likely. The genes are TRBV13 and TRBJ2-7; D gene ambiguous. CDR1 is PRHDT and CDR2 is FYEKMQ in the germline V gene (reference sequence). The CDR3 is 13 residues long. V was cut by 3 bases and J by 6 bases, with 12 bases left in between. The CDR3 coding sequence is TGTGCCAGCAGCTTGGGCCTGCCTTTCGAGCAGTACCTC. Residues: CASSLGLPFEQYL.